This T cell receptor (beta chain) was observed in a study of beta chain features in type 1 diabetes. This clone was detected only a few times. Its specificity is unknown. Study observations and caveats: Individuals with type 1 diabetes displayed fewer insertions and more deletions at VDJ junctions. Whether TCRB rearrangement is influenced by HLA type was left unresolved in this analysis.

The study reverse transcribed the entire isolated RNA, so it sequenced expressed TCRB transcripts. Data came from immunoSEQ multiplex PCR; TCRdb stores just in-frame clones and leaves some out. Counted here are some 150,000 clones, about 10% occurring once; the ten biggest clones make up under 1.5%. The sequenced sample consisted of naive CD4+ T cells from blood. The source of this sequence is a man between 18 and 29 years old in good health.

CDR3 bases: TGTGCCAGCAGCGTTAGCGGGGGGGCCAACGAGCAGTACTTC. Amino acid sequence: CASSVSGGANEQYF. The chain links TRBV9 to TRBJ2-7; 11 positions agree with TRBD2. The J segment lost 5 bases and the V segment lost 2 bases, leaving 3 bases of the junction unmatched. The CDR3 has 14 amino acids. Germline V gives CDR1 SGDLS, CDR2 YYNGEE. The complete variable domain, with remaining parts taken from reference TRBV9 and TRBJ2-7, reads DSGVTQTPKHLITATGQRVTLRCSPRSGDLSVYWYQQSLDQGLQFLIQYYNGEERAKGNILERFSAQQFPDLHSELNLSSLELGDSALYFCASSVSGGANEQYFGPGTRLTVT.